This T cell receptor beta chain was sequenced for a study of tumor and adjacent non-tumor tissue in lung cancer. The study's findings and limits: Tumor TCR diversity, when higher, was linked to shorter survival.

TCRbeta libraries were built with three rounds of nested PCR, modified from ARM-PCR. MiXCR, applied by TCRdb to the multiplex PCR reads, yields one record per CDR3 protein. The repertoire holds approximately 90,000 distinct CDR3 sequences, with around 57% as singletons. Germline V gene data show CDR1 as SGHNT and CDR2 as YYREEE (reference sequence). V was clipped by 6 bases and J by 0 bases, with 16 bases between them. CDR3 size: 15 residues. To note about this clonotype: The antigen remains undetermined. This may be a read error, as it is one base from a much larger clone.

The template was RNA from unsorted bulk tissue. Material for sequencing was lung tumor tissue. This TCR derives from a man between 70 and 80 years old with non-small cell lung cancer. This chain joins TRBV5-4 and TRBJ2-7; D may match TRBD1 or TRBD2 (5 bases each). CDR3 in amino acids: CASIPTGAGSYEQYF. The DNA for the CDR3 is TGTGCCAGCATCCCTACAGGCGCGGGCTCCTACGAGCAGTACTTC.